Listed here are 2 T cell receptor beta chains from one sample, sequenced in a study of T cell responses to AZD1222 COVID-19 vaccine (dated by TCRdb to 2020 to 2022). Library preparation employed the immunoSEQ multiplex PCR assay. Sourced from immuneACCESS, this table was stored by TCRdb with only in-frame sequences that have V and J called. A share of the clones is absent; for the studies checked, an unresolved V gene accounts for under half, and the remainder has no known explanation. For this sample the table gives 100,000 to 130,000 clones, of which approximately 92% were detected only once. Under 10% of the sample lies in the top ten. The time point label of this sample denotes: about 28 days (+/-7) after the second vaccine dose. The sample here was peripheral blood, taken 28 days after the second AZD1222 dose. The source of these receptors is an adult who received the AZD1222 COVID-19 vaccine.

The chain is built from TRBV10-2 and TRBJ1-5; the D is unclear. The germline gives CDR1 WSHSY, CDR2 SAAADI. The CDR3 length is 14 residues. Trimming shortened V by 4 bases and J by 0 bases, and 7 bases separated the two germline ends. The CDR3 coding sequence is TGCGCCAGCAGTGGGCAGTATAGCAATCAGCCCCAGCATTTT. This codes for CASSGQYSNQPQHF.

The rearrangement links TRBV30 to TRBJ1-1; no definite D call. This CDR3 comprises 13 residues. Germline V gene lookup returns CDR1 GTSNPN and CDR2 SVGIG (reference sequence). Trimming took 3 bases from V and 0 from J, leaving 8 bases between them. The CDR3 DNA reads TGTGCCTGGAGCTTTAGAGTGAACACTGAAGCTTTCTTT. Protein sequence: CAWSFRVNTEAFF.